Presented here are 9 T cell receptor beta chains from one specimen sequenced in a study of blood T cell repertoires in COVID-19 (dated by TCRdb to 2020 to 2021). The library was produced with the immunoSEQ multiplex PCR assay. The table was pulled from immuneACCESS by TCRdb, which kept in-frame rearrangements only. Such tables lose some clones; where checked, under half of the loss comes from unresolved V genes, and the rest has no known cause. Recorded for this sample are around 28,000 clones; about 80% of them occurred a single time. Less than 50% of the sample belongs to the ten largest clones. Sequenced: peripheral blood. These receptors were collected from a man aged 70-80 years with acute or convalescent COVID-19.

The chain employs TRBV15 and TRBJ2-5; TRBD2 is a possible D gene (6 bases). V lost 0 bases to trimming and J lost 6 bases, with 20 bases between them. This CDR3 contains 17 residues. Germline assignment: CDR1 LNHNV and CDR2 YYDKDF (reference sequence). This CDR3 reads CATSRDLGTGRGKTQYF. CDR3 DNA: TGTGCCACCAGCAGAGATCTGGGGACCGGGCGGGGCAAGACCCAGTACTTC.

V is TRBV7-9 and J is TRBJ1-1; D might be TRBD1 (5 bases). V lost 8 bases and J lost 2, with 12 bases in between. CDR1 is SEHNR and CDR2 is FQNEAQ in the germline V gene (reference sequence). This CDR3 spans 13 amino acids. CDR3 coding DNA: TGTGCCAGCCAGGGCAGCTCTAACACTGAAGCTTTCTTT. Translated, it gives CASQGSSNTEAFF.

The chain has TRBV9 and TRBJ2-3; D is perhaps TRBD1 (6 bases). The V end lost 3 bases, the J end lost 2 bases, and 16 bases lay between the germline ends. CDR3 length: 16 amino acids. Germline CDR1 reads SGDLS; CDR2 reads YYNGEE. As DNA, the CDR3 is TGTGCCAGCAGCGCAGGGGCCGACACATCCACAGATACGCAGTATTTT. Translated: CASSAGADTSTDTQYF.

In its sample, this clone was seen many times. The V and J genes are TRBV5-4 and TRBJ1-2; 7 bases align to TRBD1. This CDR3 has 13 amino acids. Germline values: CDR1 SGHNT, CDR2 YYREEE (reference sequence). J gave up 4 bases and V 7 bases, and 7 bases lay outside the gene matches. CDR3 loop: CASQDRASYGYTF. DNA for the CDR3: TGTGCCAGCCAAGACAGGGCAAGCTATGGCTACACCTTC.

In DNA, the CDR3 is TGTGCCAGCAGCTCGGACAGTTATTCACCCCTCCACTTT. It translates to CASSSDSYSPLHF. The V call is TRBV11-2, the J call TRBJ1-6, with D perhaps matching TRBD1 (6 bases). Trimming stripped 4 bases from V and 8 bases from J, with 9 bases between. CDR1 is SGHAT and CDR2 is FQNNGV in the germline V gene. The CDR3 covers 13 residues.

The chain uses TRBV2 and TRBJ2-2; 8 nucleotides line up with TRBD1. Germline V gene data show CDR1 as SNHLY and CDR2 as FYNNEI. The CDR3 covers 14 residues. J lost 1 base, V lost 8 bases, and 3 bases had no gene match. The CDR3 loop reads CASQGAMNTGELFF. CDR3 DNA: TGTGCCAGCCAGGGGGCGATGAACACCGGGGAGCTGTTTTTT.

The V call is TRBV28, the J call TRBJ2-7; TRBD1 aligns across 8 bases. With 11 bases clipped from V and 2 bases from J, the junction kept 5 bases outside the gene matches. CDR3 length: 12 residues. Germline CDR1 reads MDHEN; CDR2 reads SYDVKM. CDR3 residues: CASGGSAYEQYF. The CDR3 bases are TGTGCCTCAGGGGGCAGCGCCTACGAGCAGTACTTC.

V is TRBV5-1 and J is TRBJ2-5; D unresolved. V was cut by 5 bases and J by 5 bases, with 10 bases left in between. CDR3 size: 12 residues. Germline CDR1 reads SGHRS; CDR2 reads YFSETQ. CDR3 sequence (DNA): TGCGCCAGCAGTCCCGACTTGGAGACCCAGTACTTC. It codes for CASSPDLETQYF.

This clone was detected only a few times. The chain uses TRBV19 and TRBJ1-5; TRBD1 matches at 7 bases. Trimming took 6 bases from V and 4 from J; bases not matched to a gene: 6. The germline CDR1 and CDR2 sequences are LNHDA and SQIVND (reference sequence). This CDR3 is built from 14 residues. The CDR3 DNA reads TGTGCCAGTAGCGCCGGGACAGAGAATCAGCCCCAGCATTTT. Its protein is CASSAGTENQPQHF.